This is a list of T cell receptor beta chains from one sample in a study of cytomegalovirus exposure and HLA in healthy donors. Assay: immunoSEQ multiplex PCR; the TCRdb copy retains only in-frame clones and omits some. The data show 300,000 or so clones, approximately 85% seen once. Sequenced input: PBMCs. The source of these receptors is a woman aged 40 to 50 in good health and CMV-seropositive. Each CDR3 is given with its conserved first and last residue. Fields, in order: D gene, CDR3 length, clone size, V gene, J gene, CDR3 protein, CDR3 DNA. The D gene is left open where the match is weak. Clone size is stated in some rows and not others, as once, few, many or a class when expanded.

>-|14|-|TRBV28|TRBJ1-5
CASRQENSNQPQHF
TGTGCCAGCAGACAGGAGAATAGCAATCAGCCCCAGCATTTT
>-|14|few|TRBV5-1|TRBJ2-1
CASSSRDTYNEQFF
TGCGCCAGCAGCTCCCGGGACACTTACAATGAGCAGTTCTTC
>-|16|-|TRBV4-2|TRBJ1-3
CASSQERGAGGNTIYF
TGTGCCAGCAGCCAAGAGCGGGGGGCCGGGGGAAACACCATATATTTT
>TRBD1|14|-|TRBV7-3|TRBJ1-6
CASSWTGHNSPLHF
TGTGCCAGCAGCTGGACAGGGCATAATTCACCCCTCCACTTT
>TRBD2|15|-|TRBV27|TRBJ2-1
CASSLPSGPGKEQFF
TGTGCCAGCAGTCTCCCTAGCGGGCCCGGGAAGGAGCAGTTCTTC
>-|15|-|TRBV2|TRBJ1-3
CASSEGLSFGNTIYF
TGTGCCAGCAGTGAGGGACTGTCTTTCGGAAACACCATATATTTT
>TRBD1|16|-|TRBV4-3|TRBJ1-2
CASSQDRTGFSYGYTF
TGCGCCAGCAGCCAAGATAGGACAGGGTTTTCCTATGGCTACACCTTC
>-|16|-|TRBV10-3|TRBJ2-3
CAISESWAASTDTQYF
TGTGCCATCAGTGAGTCGTGGGCAGCAAGCACAGATACGCAGTATTTT
>-|15|-|TRBV28|TRBJ1-5
CASSFVFSSNQPQHF
TGTGCCAGCAGTTTTGTCTTCAGTAGCAATCAGCCCCAGCATTTT
>-|14|few|TRBV19|TRBJ1-5
CASSMWSSNQPQHF
TGTGCCAGTAGTATGTGGAGTAGCAATCAGCCCCAGCATTTT
>-|11|-|TRBV19|TRBJ2-1
CASSTYGEQFF
TGTGCCAGTAGTACCTACGGGGAGCAGTTCTTC
>TRBD1|18|-|TRBV27|TRBJ1-1
CASSLPTGTGAMNTEAFF
TGTGCCAGCAGCTTGCCTACCGGGACAGGGGCGATGAACACTGAAGCTTTCTTT
>-|17|once|TRBV7-9|TRBJ2-1
CASSLVRGGAFLNEQFF
TGTGCCAGCAGCTTAGTTCGCGGGGGCGCTTTTCTGAATGAGCAGTTCTTC
>-|13|-|TRBV18|TRBJ2-5
CASSPLMEETQYF
TGTGCCAGCTCACCACTCATGGAGGAGACCCAGTACTTC
>-|15|-|TRBV18|TRBJ1-2
CASSPEAQDFYGYTF
TGTGCCAGCTCACCGGAAGCTCAGGATTTCTATGGCTACACCTTC
>TRBD1|16|-|TRBV7-9|TRBJ1-1
CASSFEKQDRRTEAFF
TGTGCCAGCAGCTTCGAGAAGCAGGACAGGCGCACTGAAGCTTTCTTT
>-|14|-|TRBV28|TRBJ1-1
CASSTPTVNTEAFF
TGTGCCAGCAGTACCCCGACAGTGAACACTGAAGCTTTCTTT
>-|14|-|TRBV30|TRBJ2-3
CAWSVQRGTDTQYF
TGTGCCTGGAGTGTACAGAGGGGCACAGATACGCAGTATTTT
>TRBD1|16|-|TRBV13|TRBJ1-1
CASSLQQGWGNTEAFF
TGTGCCAGCAGCTTACAACAGGGGTGGGGGAACACTGAAGCTTTCTTT
>TRBD2|13|-|TRBV30|TRBJ2-7
CAWSASGTYEQYF
TGTGCCTGGAGTGCTAGCGGAACCTACGAGCAGTACTTC
>TRBD1|17|-|TRBV27|TRBJ1-5
CASSPYRDRWSNQPQHF
TGTGCCAGCAGTCCATATCGGGACAGGTGGAGCAATCAGCCCCAGCATTTT
>-|15|once|TRBV13|TRBJ2-2
CASSRRGKDTGELFF
TGTGCCAGCAGCCGAAGGGGCAAAGACACCGGGGAGCTGTTTTTT
>-|13|-|TRBV11-2|TRBJ1-1
CASSRASYAEAFF
TGTGCCAGCAGCCGTGCGAGTTACGCTGAAGCTTTCTTT
>TRBD1|14|-|TRBV9|TRBJ2-7
CASSTGQGIYEQYF
TGTGCCAGCAGCACGGGACAGGGAATCTACGAGCAGTACTTC
>TRBD2|17|few|TRBV7-3|TRBJ2-5
CASSSERGELNQETQYF
TGTGCCAGCAGCTCCGAGCGGGGGGAACTCAACCAAGAGACCCAGTACTTC
>-|14|-|TRBV9|TRBJ2-3
CASSARGGPDTQYF
TGTGCCAGCAGCGCTAGGGGGGGGCCAGATACGCAGTATTTT
>TRBD1|16|-|TRBV19|TRBJ2-3
CASSQMTGASTDTQYF
TGTGCCAGTAGCCAAATGACAGGGGCTAGCACAGATACGCAGTATTTT
>-|12|-|TRBV5-1|TRBJ2-5
CASRSAGEAQYF
TGCGCCAGCAGATCGGCCGGGGAGGCCCAGTACTTC
>-|15|-|TRBV5-1|TRBJ1-4
CASSFGGTTNEKLFF
TGCGCCAGCAGCTTCGGAGGAACAACTAATGAAAAACTGTTTTTT
>-|15|few|TRBV5-8|TRBJ2-3
CASSPDYLGSDTQYF
TGTGCCAGCAGCCCGGACTACCTGGGGTCAGATACGCAGTATTTT
>-|16|once|TRBV4-2|TRBJ2-5
CASSQVGLAGMETQYF
TGTGCCAGCAGCCAAGTGGGGCTCGCGGGGATGGAGACCCAGTACTTC